A single sample is the source of the 4 T cell receptor beta chains below, sequenced in a study of blood T cell repertoires in COVID-19. Sequencing was performed with immunoSEQ multiplex PCR; in TCRdb, only in-frame clones are kept and a portion is missing. This repertoire shows 310,000 or so clones, 87% found once; its top ten account for approximately 9%. The sequenced material came from PBMCs or T cells enriched from blood (not recorded which). The receptors come from a woman under 30 who had recovered from COVID-19.

The chain joins TRBV6-2 or TRBV6-3 to TRBJ1-2; a possible D gene is TRBD1 (6 bases). The V and J ends lost 5 bases and 8 bases respectively, with 12 bases between them. The CDR3 spans 12 residues. CDR1 is MNHEY and CDR2 is SVGEGT in the germline V gene. The chain's CDR3 is CASSTGLRGYTF. The DNA for the CDR3 is TGTGCCAGCAGTACAGGGCTTCGGGGCTACACCTTC.

The chain carries TRBV7-2 and TRBJ1-1, with 7 bases identical to TRBD1. Germline CDR1 and CDR2: SGHTA and FQGNSA. This CDR3 is built from 13 residues. V lost 5 bases to trimming and J lost 8 bases; unmatched junction nucleotides: 8. CDR3 coding DNA: TGTGCCAGCAGCCTCCGACGGACAGGAGAAGCTTTCTTT. Protein product: CASSLRRTGEAFF.

This chain connects TRBV6-5 to TRBJ1-1, with D perhaps matching TRBD1 (5 bases). Per the germline V gene, CDR1 is MNHEY and CDR2 is SVGAGI. The CDR3 has 13 amino acids. Trimming shortened V by 0 bases and J by 10 bases, and 12 bases separated the two germline ends. Written as DNA, the CDR3 is TGTGCCAGCAGTTACTCTGTGGGGGGGGGAGCTTTCTTT. Protein product: CASSYSVGGGAFF.

This chain joins TRBV6-5 and TRBJ1-2; D might be TRBD1 (5 bases). CDR1 is MNHEY, CDR2 SVGAGI, per germline. The CDR3 is 14 residues long. The V and J ends lost 6 bases and 3 bases respectively, with 14 bases between them. CDR3 bases: TGTGCCAGCAGCCCCTCCCAGGGCTACTATGGCTACACCTTC. Translated, it gives CASSPSQGYYGYTF.